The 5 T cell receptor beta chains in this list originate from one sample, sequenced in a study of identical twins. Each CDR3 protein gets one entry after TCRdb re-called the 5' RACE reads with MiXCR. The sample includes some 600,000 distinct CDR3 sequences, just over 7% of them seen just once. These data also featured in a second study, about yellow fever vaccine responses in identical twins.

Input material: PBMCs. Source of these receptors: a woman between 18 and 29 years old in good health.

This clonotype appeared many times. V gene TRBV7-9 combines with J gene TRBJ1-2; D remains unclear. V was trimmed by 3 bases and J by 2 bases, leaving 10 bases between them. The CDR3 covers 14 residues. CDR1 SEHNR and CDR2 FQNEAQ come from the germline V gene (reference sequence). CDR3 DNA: TGTGCCAGCAGCTTCCGGGCAGAGAACTATGGCTACACCTTC. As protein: CASSFRAENYGYTF.

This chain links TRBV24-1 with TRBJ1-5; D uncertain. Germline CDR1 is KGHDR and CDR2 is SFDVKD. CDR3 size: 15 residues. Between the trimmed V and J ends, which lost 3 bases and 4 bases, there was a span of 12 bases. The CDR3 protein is CATSDDSQANQPQHF. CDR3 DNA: TGTGCCACCAGTGATGATTCCCAGGCAAATCAGCCCCAGCATTTT.

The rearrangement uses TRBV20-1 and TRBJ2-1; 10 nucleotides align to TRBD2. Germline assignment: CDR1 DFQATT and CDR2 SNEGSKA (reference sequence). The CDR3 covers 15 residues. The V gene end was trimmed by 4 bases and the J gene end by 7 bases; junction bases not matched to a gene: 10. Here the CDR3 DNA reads TGCAGTGCTACCCCTCCGGGACTAGCGCCGAATGAGCAGTTCTTC. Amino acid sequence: CSATPPGLAPNEQFF.

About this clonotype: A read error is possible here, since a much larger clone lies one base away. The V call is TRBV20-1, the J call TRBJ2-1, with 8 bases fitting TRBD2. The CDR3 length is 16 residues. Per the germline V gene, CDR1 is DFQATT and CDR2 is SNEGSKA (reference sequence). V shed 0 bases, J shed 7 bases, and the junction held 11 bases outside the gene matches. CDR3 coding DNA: TGCAGTGCTAGAGATCAGGGACTAGTGGGGAGGAATGAGCAGTTCTTC. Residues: CSARDQGLVGRNEQFF.

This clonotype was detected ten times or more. The CDR3 here is CSVVVRNEQFF. Here the CDR3 DNA reads TGCAGCGTTGTGGTTCGCAATGAGCAGTTCTTC. The chain joins TRBV29-1 to TRBJ2-1; D is unresolved. This CDR3 has 11 amino acids. Trimming pared 4 bases from V and 6 bases from J, leaving 7 bases between. Germline-derived CDR1 and CDR2 are SQVTM and ANQGSEA.